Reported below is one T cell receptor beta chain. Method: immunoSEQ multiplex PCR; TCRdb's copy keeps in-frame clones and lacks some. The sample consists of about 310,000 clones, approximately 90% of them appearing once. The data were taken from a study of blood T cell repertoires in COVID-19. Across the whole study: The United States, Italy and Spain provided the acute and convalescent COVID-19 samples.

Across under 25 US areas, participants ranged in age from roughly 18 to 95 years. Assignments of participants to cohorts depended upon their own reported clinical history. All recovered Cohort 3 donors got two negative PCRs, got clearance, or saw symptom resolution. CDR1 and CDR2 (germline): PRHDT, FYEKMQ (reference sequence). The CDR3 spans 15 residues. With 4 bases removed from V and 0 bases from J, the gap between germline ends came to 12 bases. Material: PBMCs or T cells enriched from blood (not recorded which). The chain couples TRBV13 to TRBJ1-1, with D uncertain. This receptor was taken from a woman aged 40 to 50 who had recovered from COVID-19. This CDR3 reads CASSSPRRVNTEAFF. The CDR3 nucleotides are TGTGCCAGCAGCTCGCCTAGACGGGTGAACACTGAAGCTTTCTTT.